Below are 31 T cell receptor beta chains sequenced from a single sample in a study of OX40 agonist ivuxolimab in advanced cancers. Profiled with immunoSEQ multiplex PCR; TCRdb holds only in-frame clones, not every one. In the table there are about 64,000 clones, approximately 80% of which are singletons. The sequences come from CD4+ or CD8+ T cells sorted from blood, collected in a trial of the OX40 agonist ivuxolimab. These receptors originate from an adult with an advanced solid tumor such as melanoma, head and neck, liver or kidney cancer.

V gene TRBV5-1 combines with J gene TRBJ2-5; D is tentatively TRBD1 or TRBD2 (6 bases each). The CDR3 runs 16 residues. Trimming shortened V by 0 bases and J by 1 base, and 13 bases separated the two germline ends. Germline V gene lookup returns CDR1 SGHRS and CDR2 YFSETQ. The CDR3, as DNA: TGCGCCAGCAGCTTGGTCCCTCGGGGGCTCCAAGAGACCCAGTACTTC. The encoded protein is CASSLVPRGLQETQYF.

This clone has just a few counts. The J gene is TRBJ1-5, the V gene TRBV7-2; TRBD1 might be the D (5 bases). The CDR3 is made up of 16 amino acids. The germline V gene encodes CDR1 SGHTA and CDR2 FQGNSA. V lost 1 base to trimming and J lost 2 bases, with 12 bases between them. CDR3 sequence (DNA): TGTGCCAGCAGCTTAGTGGGGGGTACGGGCAATCAGCCCCAGCATTTT. Amino acids: CASSLVGGTGNQPQHF.

CDR3 region: CASSLGSTGFEQYF. As DNA, the CDR3 is TGTGCCAGCAGTTTAGGGTCTACGGGATTCGAGCAGTACTTC. The rearrangement links TRBV28 to TRBJ2-7; D is possibly TRBD2 (5 bases). CDR1 MDHEN and CDR2 SYDVKM come from the germline V gene. V was clipped by 2 bases and J by 6 bases, with 14 bases between them. The CDR3 loop spans 14 amino acids.

The V call is TRBV9, the J call TRBJ2-6; D call uncertain. With 0 bases removed from V and 3 bases from J, the gap between germline ends came to 7 bases. Germline V gene data show CDR1 as SGDLS and CDR2 as YYNGEE. This CDR3 spans 15 amino acids. The CDR3: CASSVGVFGANVLTF. The CDR3 DNA reads TGTGCCAGCAGCGTAGGGGTGTTTGGGGCCAACGTCCTGACTTTC.

This rearrangement joins TRBV10-3 to TRBJ2-3; 8 bases are shared with TRBD2. After removal of 5 bases from V and 0 bases from J, the junction contained 7 bases not matched to a gene. CDR1 and CDR2 from the germline V gene are ENHRY and SYGVKD. This CDR3 comprises 16 residues. CDR3 DNA sequence: TGTGCCATCAGTACTTTTACTAGCGGAAGCACAGATACGCAGTATTTT. It codes for CAISTFTSGSTDTQYF.

The chain carries TRBV4-2 and TRBJ1-2; TRBD1 might be the D (6 bases). Germline V gene data show CDR1 as LGHNA and CDR2 as YNFKEQ. V lost 1 base and J lost 3, with 15 bases in between. The CDR3 covers 16 residues. CDR3 nucleotide sequence: TGTGCCAGCAGCCAAGGGATTGACAGGAGCCACTATGGCTACACCTTC. This encodes CASSQGIDRSHYGYTF.

This rearrangement joins TRBV7-3 to TRBJ2-1; the D call may be TRBD1 or TRBD2 (7 bases each). The V end was cut by 5 bases, the J end by 2 bases, with 16 bases between. The CDR3 totals 16 residues. Germline loops: CDR1 SGHTA, CDR2 FQGTGA. The CDR3 loop reads CASSPRQGGTYNEQFF. CDR3 nucleotide sequence: TGTGCCAGCAGCCCCAGACAGGGAGGGACCTACAATGAGCAGTTCTTC.

The chain employs TRBV5-4 and TRBJ1-2; a possible D gene is TRBD1 (5 bases). Per germline, CDR1 SGHNT and CDR2 YYREEE (reference sequence). V was cut by 4 bases and J by 8 bases, with 12 bases left in between. The CDR3 extends over 12 amino acids. The CDR3: CASSPTGLGYTF. In DNA form, the CDR3 reads TGTGCCAGCAGCCCTACAGGTCTGGGCTACACCTTC.

J is TRBJ1-2 and V is TRBV5-6; 8 bases match TRBD1. This CDR3 comprises 13 residues. The trim removed 4 bases at V and 6 bases at J, leaving 5 bases unmatched. Germline V gene lookup returns CDR1 SGHDT and CDR2 YYEEEE. CDR3 sequence: CASSPGGVDGYTF. CDR3 DNA: TGTGCCAGCAGCCCAGGGGGCGTGGATGGCTACACCTTC.

V gene TRBV5-6 combines with J gene TRBJ2-4, with D perhaps matching TRBD1 (5 bases). The germline V gene has CDR1 SGHDT and CDR2 YYEEEE. Trimming took 0 bases from V and 0 from J, leaving 10 bases between them. This CDR3 spans 16 amino acids. The CDR3 loop is CASSLGGRLAKNIQYF. The DNA of the CDR3 is TGTGCCAGCAGCTTGGGGGGCAGGTTAGCCAAAAACATTCAGTACTTC.

Here the CDR3 DNA reads TGCGCCAGCAGCCATCCCCCCAGGGGCTACGAGCAGTACTTC. This encodes CASSHPPRGYEQYF. The chain joins TRBV4-1 to TRBJ2-7, with D possibly matching TRBD1 (6 bases). The CDR3 has 14 residues. V was pared by 3 bases and J by 3 bases, with 12 bases between. Germline CDR1 and CDR2: MGHRA and YSYEKL.

This clone was recorded a few times. The chain carries TRBV25-1 and TRBJ1-6; maybe TRBD1 (5 bases). With 2 bases removed from V and 8 bases from J, the gap between germline ends came to 16 bases. This CDR3 spans 16 amino acids. The germline V gene encodes CDR1 MGHDK and CDR2 SYGVNS. The CDR3 region has the DNA TGTGCCAGCAGTGAAGCGGGGACCTTGAGGGATTCACCCCTCCACTTT. Translation gives CASSEAGTLRDSPLHF. The whole variable domain, remainder taken from reference TRBV25-1 and TRBJ1-6, is EADIYQTPRYLVIGTGKKITLECSQTMGHDKMYWYQQDPGMELHLIHYSYGVNSTEKGDLSSESTVSRIRTEHFPLTLESARPSHTSQYLCASSEAGTLRDSPLHFGNGTRLTVT.

V usage is TRBV5-8 and J usage is TRBJ2-6, with 7 bases lining up with TRBD2. CDR1 and CDR2 from the germline V gene are SGHTS and YDEGEE. The CDR3 contains 17 residues. V lost 3 bases to trimming and J lost 0 bases; unmatched junction nucleotides: 6. This CDR3 reads CASSSPGGFSGANVLTF. Written as DNA, the CDR3 is TGTGCCAGCAGCTCCCCGGGGGGTTTCTCTGGGGCCAACGTCCTGACTTTC.

V and J are TRBV4-1 and TRBJ2-1, with D possibly being TRBD1 or TRBD2 (6 bases each). The V and J ends lost 0 bases and 8 bases respectively, with 17 bases between them. The germline V gene encodes CDR1 MGHRA and CDR2 YSYEKL. This CDR3 spans 16 amino acids. For the CDR3, the DNA is TGCGCCAGCAGCCAAGATAAAGGGGGGAGGTTGGATGAGCAGTTCTTC. As protein: CASSQDKGGRLDEQFF.

This clone was detected once. The chain employs TRBV18 and TRBJ2-3; D perhaps matches TRBD2 (5 bases). Germline CDR1 reads KGHSH; CDR2 reads LQKENI. The length of the CDR3 is 14 residues. Deletions cut 6 bases from V and 4 bases from J, with 14 bases between. CDR3 DNA sequence: TGTGCCAGCTCCCTTCGGACTGTCGCAGATACGCAGTATTTT. It yields the protein CASSLRTVADTQYF.

This sequence joins TRBV6-6 and TRBJ1-1; 7 nucleotides match TRBD1. CDR3 length equals 15 residues. Trimming removed 8 bases from V and 0 bases from J; junction bases left unmatched: 9. Germline-derived CDR1 and CDR2 are MNHNY and SVGAGI (reference sequence). The DNA of the CDR3 is TGTGCCAGCCACGGACAGGAGGAGGTGAACACTGAAGCTTTCTTT. Translation: CASHGQEEVNTEAFF.

The V call is TRBV2, the J call TRBJ1-4; D perhaps matches TRBD1 (5 bases). CDR3 length: 13 residues. The germline CDR1 and CDR2 sequences are SNHLY and FYNNEI. Trimming cost V 7 bases and J 8 bases, with 14 bases left between them. CDR3 in amino acids: CASISQAKEKLFF. In nucleotides, the CDR3 is TGTGCCAGCATTTCACAGGCCAAGGAAAAACTGTTTTTT.

The chain recombines TRBV7-3 with TRBJ2-1, with 7 bases matching TRBD2. CDR3 length: 16 residues. V lost 8 bases, J lost 4 bases, and 14 bases stayed unmatched. Looked up from germline, CDR1 is SGHTA and CDR2 is FQGTGA. CDR3 amino acids: CASGTAGGLTYNEQFF. CDR3 nucleotides: TGTGCCAGCGGGACGGCTGGGGGACTAACATACAATGAGCAGTTCTTC.

This chain links TRBV10-3 with TRBJ1-2; 10 bases agree with TRBD1. With 11 bases clipped from V and 2 bases from J, the junction kept 11 bases outside the gene matches. The CDR3 contains 15 residues. Germline assignment: CDR1 ENHRY and CDR2 SYGVKD. The CDR3 region is CALRTGGEENYGYTF. In DNA form, the CDR3 reads TGTGCCCTCCGGACAGGGGGTGAAGAGAACTATGGCTACACCTTC.

V is TRBV6-1 and J is TRBJ2-5; 7 positions agree with TRBD2. After removal of 4 bases from V and 2 bases from J, the junction contained 4 bases not matched to a gene. This CDR3 comprises 14 residues. The germline V gene has CDR1 MNHNS and CDR2 SASEGT. In nucleotides, the CDR3 is TGTGCCAGCAGTGTAACGGGGGGTCAAGAGACCCAGTACTTC. Translation: CASSVTGGQETQYF.

This clone was recorded once. This sequence joins TRBV5-1 and TRBJ2-3, with D tentatively TRBD2 (6 bases). This CDR3 is 14 amino acids long. The ends were cut back, 3 bases at V and 2 bases at J, with 10 bases in the middle. CDR1 and CDR2 from the germline V gene are SGHRS and YFSETQ. CDR3 sequence: CASSSTRATDTQYF. In DNA form, the CDR3 reads TGCGCCAGCAGCTCGACTAGGGCCACAGATACGCAGTATTTT.

V is TRBV5-1 and J is TRBJ2-5, with D perhaps matching TRBD2 (5 bases). In germline, CDR1 is SGHRS, CDR2 YFSETQ. V lost 1 base and J 1 base, leaving 11 bases between the germline ends. The CDR3 is 15 amino acids. The CDR3 nucleotides read TGCGCCAGCAGCTTGAAGTCCAGCGGCCAAGAGACCCAGTACTTC. Its translation: CASSLKSSGQETQYF.

The chain recombines TRBV30 with TRBJ2-1, with TRBD2 identical over 11 bases. The CDR3 is 15 residues long. Trimming removed 4 bases from V and 9 bases from J; junction bases left unmatched: 11. CDR1 is GTSNPN and CDR2 is SVGIG in the germline V gene (reference sequence). The CDR3 region is CAWTRELAGGGEQFF. Written as DNA, the CDR3 is TGTGCCTGGACCAGAGAGCTAGCGGGAGGAGGTGAGCAGTTCTTC.

The chain carries TRBV27 and TRBJ2-1; D might be TRBD2 (5 bases). V lost 2 bases, J lost 3 bases, and 11 bases lay in between. The CDR3 has 15 residues. Germline-derived CDR1 and CDR2 are MNHEY and SMNVEV (reference sequence). CDR3 bases: TGTGCCAGCAGTTTAGAGGGTCGTTTCTACAATGAGCAGTTCTTC. Protein product: CASSLEGRFYNEQFF.

The rearrangement links TRBV4-1 to TRBJ1-6, with D possibly TRBD1 on 5 matching bases. This CDR3 is 17 amino acids long. Between the trimmed V and J ends, which lost 0 bases and 7 bases, there was a span of 16 bases. Germline V gene data show CDR1 as MGHRA and CDR2 as YSYEKL. For the CDR3, the DNA is TGCGCCAGCAGCCAAGACTACTTCCGGGACGGGAATTCACCCCTCCACTTT. Its translation is CASSQDYFRDGNSPLHF.

The chain links TRBV5-1 to TRBJ1-5, with D hard to call. The CDR3 is made up of 14 amino acids. V dropped 0 bases and J dropped 3 bases, with 7 bases sitting between them. Germline V lookup: CDR1 SGHRS, CDR2 YFSETQ. Here the CDR3 reads CASSLEADNQPQHF. The CDR3 coding sequence is TGCGCCAGCAGCTTGGAAGCCGACAATCAGCCCCAGCATTTT.

V and J are TRBV13 and TRBJ2-5; 11 nucleotides line up with TRBD2. TRBJ2-7 matches the DNA end more closely, so the J call is doubtful. In germline, CDR1 is PRHDT, CDR2 FYEKMQ (reference sequence). There are 16 residues in the CDR3. As DNA, the CDR3 is TGTGCCAGCAGCCCGTATTTACTAGCGGGAGTTGACGAGCAGTACTTC. Translating it yields CASSPYLLAGVDEQYF.

The chain combines TRBV5-4 with TRBJ2-3; TRBD2 matches 8 bases. CDR1 is SGHNT and CDR2 is YYREEE in the germline V gene (reference sequence). The CDR3 runs to 14 residues. The trim removed 2 bases at V and 6 bases at J, leaving 5 bases unmatched. Here the CDR3 reads CASSLAGVWDTQYF. The CDR3 DNA follows: TGTGCCAGCAGCTTAGCGGGGGTTTGGGATACGCAGTATTTT.

The chain is built from TRBV7-2 and TRBJ1-2; TRBD1 is a possible D gene (6 bases). CDR1 and CDR2 (germline): SGHTA, FQGNSA. Trimming left V 1 base short and J 4 bases short, with 13 bases between. The CDR3 runs 15 residues. The CDR3 DNA reads as TGTGCCAGCAGCTTAGGATGGGGGCGCCCCTATGGCTACACCTTC. Residues: CASSLGWGRPYGYTF. Filled out from reference TRBV7-2 and TRBJ1-2, the complete variable domain reads GAGVSQSPSNKVTEKGKDVELRCDPISGHTALYWYRQSLGQGLEFLIYFQGNSAPDKSGLPSDRFSAERTGGSVSTLTIQRTQQEDSAVYLCASSLGWGRPYGYTFGSGTRLTVV.

Comment on this clone: At the DNA level, this CDR3 is encoded by other sequences in the same sample as well. The genes are TRBV5-1 and TRBJ2-2; maybe TRBD1 (5 bases). The CDR3 runs to 14 residues. The germline V gene has CDR1 SGHRS and CDR2 YFSETQ. V lost 8 bases to trimming and J lost 0 bases, with 11 bases between them. CDR3 region: CASTETANTGELFF. The CDR3 nucleotides read TGCGCCAGTACCGAGACAGCGAACACCGGGGAGCTGTTTTTT. Using reference TRBV5-1 and TRBJ2-2 for the parts outside the CDR3, the full variable domain is KAGVTQTPRYLIKTRGQQVTLSCSPISGHRSVSWYQQTPGQGLQFLFEYFSETQRNKGNFPGRFSGRQFSNSRSEMNVSTLELGDSALYLCASTETANTGELFFGEGSRLTVL.

The table lists this clone with a few counts. The gene calls are TRBV19 and TRBJ2-1; 10 bases fit TRBD2. V was pared by 7 bases and J by 1 base, with 4 bases of the junction left unmatched. CDR3 length equals 15 residues. CDR1 is LNHDA, CDR2 SQIVND, per germline (reference sequence). CDR3 in amino acids: CASTSSGGSYNEQFF. The CDR3 nucleotides are TGTGCCAGTACCTCTAGCGGGGGTTCCTACAATGAGCAGTTCTTC.